One T cell receptor beta chain is described in this entry. This specimen belongs to a study of T cell responses to AZD1222 COVID-19 vaccine. Germline assignment: CDR1 MDHEN and CDR2 SYDVKM. There are 16 residues in the CDR3. Trimming removed 6 bases from V and 1 base from J; junction bases left unmatched: 9. The method was immunoSEQ multiplex PCR; TCRdb's version includes in-frame clones alone and lacks a portion of them. The sample consists of 100,000 or so clones, 89% of them appearing once. The chain has TRBV28 and TRBJ1-2, with TRBD1 matching over 9 bases. This clonotype was obtained from an adult who received the AZD1222 COVID-19 vaccine. The sample in question was peripheral blood, obtained 28 days after the second AZD1222 dose. CDR3 nucleotides: TGTGCCAGCAGACGGACCGGGACAGGGATTAACTATGGCTACACCTTC. Its translation: CASRRTGTGINYGYTF.